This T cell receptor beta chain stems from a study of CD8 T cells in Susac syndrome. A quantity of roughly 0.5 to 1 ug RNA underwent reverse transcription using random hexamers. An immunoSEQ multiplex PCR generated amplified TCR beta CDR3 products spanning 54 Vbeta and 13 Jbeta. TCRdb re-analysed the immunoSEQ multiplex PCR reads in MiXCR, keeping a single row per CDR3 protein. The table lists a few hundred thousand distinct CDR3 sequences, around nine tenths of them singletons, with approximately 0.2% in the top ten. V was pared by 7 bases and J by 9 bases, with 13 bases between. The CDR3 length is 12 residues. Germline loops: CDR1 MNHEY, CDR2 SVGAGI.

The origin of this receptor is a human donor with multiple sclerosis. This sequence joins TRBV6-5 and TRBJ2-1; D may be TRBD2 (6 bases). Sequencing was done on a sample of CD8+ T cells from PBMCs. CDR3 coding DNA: TGTGCCAGCAACGGGGGAGGTAGTGAGCAGTTCTTC. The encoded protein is CASNGGGSEQFF.